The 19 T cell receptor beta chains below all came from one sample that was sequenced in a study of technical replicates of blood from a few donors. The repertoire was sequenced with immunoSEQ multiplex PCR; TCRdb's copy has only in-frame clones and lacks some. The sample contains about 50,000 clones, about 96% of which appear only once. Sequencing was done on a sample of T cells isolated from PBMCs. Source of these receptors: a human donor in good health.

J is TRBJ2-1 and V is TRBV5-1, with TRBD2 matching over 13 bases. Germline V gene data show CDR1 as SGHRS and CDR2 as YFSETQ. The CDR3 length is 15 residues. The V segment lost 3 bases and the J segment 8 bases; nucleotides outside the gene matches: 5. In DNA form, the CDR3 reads TGCGCCAGCAGCTGGGGGACTAGCGGGACCTATGAGCAGTTCTTC. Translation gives CASSWGTSGTYEQFF.

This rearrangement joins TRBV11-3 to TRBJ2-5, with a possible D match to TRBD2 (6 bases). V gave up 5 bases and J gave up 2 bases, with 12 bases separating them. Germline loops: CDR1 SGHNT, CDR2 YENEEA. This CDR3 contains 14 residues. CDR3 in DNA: TGTGCCAGCAGCCGACGGGACTCACAAGAGACCCAGTACTTC. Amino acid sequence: CASSRRDSQETQYF. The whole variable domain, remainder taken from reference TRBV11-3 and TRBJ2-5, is EAGVVQSPRYKIIEKKQPVAFWCNPISGHNTLYWYLQNLGQGPELLIRYENEEAVDDSQLPKDRFSAERLKGVDSTLKIQPAELGDSAVYLCASSRRDSQETQYFGPGTRLLVL.

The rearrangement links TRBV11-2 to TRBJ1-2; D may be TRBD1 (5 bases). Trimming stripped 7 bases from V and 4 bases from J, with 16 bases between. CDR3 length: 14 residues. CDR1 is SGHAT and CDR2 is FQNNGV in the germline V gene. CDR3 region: CASTQGAGIYGYTF. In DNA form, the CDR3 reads TGTGCCAGCACCCAAGGGGCAGGGATCTATGGCTACACCTTC.

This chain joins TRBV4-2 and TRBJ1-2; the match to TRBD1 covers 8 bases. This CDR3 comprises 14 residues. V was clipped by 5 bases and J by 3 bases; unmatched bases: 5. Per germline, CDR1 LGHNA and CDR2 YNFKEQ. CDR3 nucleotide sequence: TGTGCCAGCAGCGATGTGGACAGGGACTATGGCTACACCTTC. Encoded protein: CASSDVDRDYGYTF.

CDR3 DNA sequence: TGTGCCAGCAGCGTAGGAAGGACTAGCGGACTGGGGGATACGCAGTATTTT. It encodes CASSVGRTSGLGDTQYF. The gene calls are TRBV9 and TRBJ2-3; 10 bases are a match to TRBD2. This CDR3 is built from 17 residues. J lost 6 bases, V lost 0 bases, and 10 bases had no gene match. Germline values: CDR1 SGDLS, CDR2 YYNGEE.

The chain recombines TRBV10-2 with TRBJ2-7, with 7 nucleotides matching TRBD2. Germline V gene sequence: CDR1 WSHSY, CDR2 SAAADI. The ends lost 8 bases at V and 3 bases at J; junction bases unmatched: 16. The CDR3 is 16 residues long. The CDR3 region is CASSRPGFSGIYEQYF. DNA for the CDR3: TGCGCCAGCTCTCGCCCAGGATTCAGCGGGATCTACGAGCAGTACTTC.

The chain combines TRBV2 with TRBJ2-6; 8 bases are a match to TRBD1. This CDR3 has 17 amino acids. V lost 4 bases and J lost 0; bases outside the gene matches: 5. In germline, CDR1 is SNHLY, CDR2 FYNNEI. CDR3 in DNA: TGTGCCAGCAGTGCCGGACAGGGTTACTCTGGGGCCAACGTCCTGACTTTC. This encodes CASSAGQGYSGANVLTF.

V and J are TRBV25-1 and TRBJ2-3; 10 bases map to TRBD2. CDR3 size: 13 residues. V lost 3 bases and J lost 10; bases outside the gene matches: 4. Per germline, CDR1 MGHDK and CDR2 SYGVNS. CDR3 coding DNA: TGTGCCAGCAGTGAGCCGCTAGCGGGAGCGCAGTATTTT. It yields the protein CASSEPLAGAQYF.

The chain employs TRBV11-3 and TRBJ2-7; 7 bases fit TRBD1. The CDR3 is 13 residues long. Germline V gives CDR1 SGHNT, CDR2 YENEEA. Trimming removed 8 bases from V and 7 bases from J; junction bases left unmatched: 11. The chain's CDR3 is CASSLGAGGEQYF. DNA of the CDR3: TGTGCCAGCTCCCTAGGGGCAGGGGGTGAGCAGTACTTC.

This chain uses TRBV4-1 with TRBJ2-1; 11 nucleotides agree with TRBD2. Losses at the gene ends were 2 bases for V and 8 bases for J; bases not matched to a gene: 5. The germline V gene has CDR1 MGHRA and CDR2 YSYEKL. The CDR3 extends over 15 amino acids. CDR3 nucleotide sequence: TGCGCCAGCAGCCAAACTAGCGGGAGTAACGATGAGCAGTTCTTC. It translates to CASSQTSGSNDEQFF.

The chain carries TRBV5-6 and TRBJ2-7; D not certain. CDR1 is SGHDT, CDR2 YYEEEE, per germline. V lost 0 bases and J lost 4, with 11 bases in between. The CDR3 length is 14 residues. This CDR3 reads CASSLVGNSYEQYF. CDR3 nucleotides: TGTGCCAGCAGCTTGGTCGGCAACAGTTACGAGCAGTACTTC. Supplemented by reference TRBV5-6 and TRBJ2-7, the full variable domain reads DAGVTQSPTHLIKTRGQQVTLRCSPKSGHDTVSWYQQALGQGPQFIFQYYEEEERQRGNFPDRFSGHQFPNYSSELNVNALLLGDSALYLCASSLVGNSYEQYFGPGTRLTVT.

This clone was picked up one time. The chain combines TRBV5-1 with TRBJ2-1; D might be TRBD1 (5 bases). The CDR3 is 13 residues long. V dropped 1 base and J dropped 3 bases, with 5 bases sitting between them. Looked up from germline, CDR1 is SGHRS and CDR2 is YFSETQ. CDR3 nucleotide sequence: TGCGCCAGCAGCTTGACAGGCTACAATGAGCAGTTCTTC. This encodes CASSLTGYNEQFF.

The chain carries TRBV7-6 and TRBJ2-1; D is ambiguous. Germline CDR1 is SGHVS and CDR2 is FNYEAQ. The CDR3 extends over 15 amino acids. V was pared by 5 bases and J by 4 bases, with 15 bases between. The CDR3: CASSPLVSQYNEQFF. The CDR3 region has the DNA TGTGCCAGCAGCCCCCTAGTTTCCCAATACAATGAGCAGTTCTTC.

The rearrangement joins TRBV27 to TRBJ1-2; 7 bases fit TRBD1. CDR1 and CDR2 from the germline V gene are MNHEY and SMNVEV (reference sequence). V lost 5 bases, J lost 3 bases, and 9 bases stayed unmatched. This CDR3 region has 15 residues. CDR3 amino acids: CASSDPRQGDYGYTF. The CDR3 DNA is TGTGCCAGCAGTGACCCTCGACAGGGAGACTATGGCTACACCTTC.

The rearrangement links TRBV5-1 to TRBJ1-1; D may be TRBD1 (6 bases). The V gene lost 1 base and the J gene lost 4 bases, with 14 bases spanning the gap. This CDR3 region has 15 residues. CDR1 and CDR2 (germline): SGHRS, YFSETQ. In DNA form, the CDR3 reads TGCGCCAGCAGCTTGTTATTTGGGACACTCACTGAAGCTTTCTTT. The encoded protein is CASSLLFGTLTEAFF.

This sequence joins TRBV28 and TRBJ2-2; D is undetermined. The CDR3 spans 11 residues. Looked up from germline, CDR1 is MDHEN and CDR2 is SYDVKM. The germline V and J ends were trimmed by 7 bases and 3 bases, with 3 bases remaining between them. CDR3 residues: CASTYTGELFF. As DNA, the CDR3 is TGTGCCAGCACTTACACCGGGGAGCTGTTTTTT.

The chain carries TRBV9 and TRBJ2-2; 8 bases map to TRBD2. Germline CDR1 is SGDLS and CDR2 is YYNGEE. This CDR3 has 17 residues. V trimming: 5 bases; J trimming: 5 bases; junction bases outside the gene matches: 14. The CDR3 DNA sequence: TGTGCCAGCAGTCAAGCCGCGGGACTAGGGATAACCGGGGAGCTGTTTTTT. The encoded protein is CASSQAAGLGITGELFF.

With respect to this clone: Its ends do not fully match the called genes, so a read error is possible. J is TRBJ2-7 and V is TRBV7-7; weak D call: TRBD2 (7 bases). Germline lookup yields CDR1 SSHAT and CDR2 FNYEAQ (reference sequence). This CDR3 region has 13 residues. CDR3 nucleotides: TGTGCTAGCAGCTTTAGGGGGGGCCACGAGCAGTACTTC. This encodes CASSFRGGHEQYF.

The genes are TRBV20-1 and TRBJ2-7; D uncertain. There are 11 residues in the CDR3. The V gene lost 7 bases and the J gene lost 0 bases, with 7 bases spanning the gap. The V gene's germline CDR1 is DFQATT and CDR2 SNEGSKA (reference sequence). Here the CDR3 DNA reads TGCAGTGTGGAGTTCTCCTACGAGCAGTACTTC. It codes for CSVEFSYEQYF.